What follows describes a single TCR beta chain. Germline values: CDR1 SGHRS, CDR2 YFSETQ. CDR3 size: 15 residues. Unmatched junction bases numbered 6, after V lost 4 bases and J lost 2 bases. This entry comes from a study of cytomegalovirus exposure and HLA in healthy donors. Study-level information: In an early release, HLA-typed donors contributed about 79 million unique TCR sequences.

PCR was performed using 60 Vbeta and 13 Jbeta primers. The protocol was immunoSEQ multiplex PCR, while the TCRdb copy is restricted to in-frame clones and leaves out a portion. Here the sample spans approximately 190,000 clones, over 65% being singletons. V is TRBV5-1 and J is TRBJ1-3; 7 bases fit TRBD1. Sequenced material: PBMCs. The TCR originated in a woman between 45 and 60 years old in good health and CMV-seropositive. The CDR3, as DNA: TGCGCCAGCAGCGCGACAGGGCTCACTGGAAACACCATATATTTT. Its protein product is CASSATGLTGNTIYF.